The clone carrying this TCR beta chain was detected a few times. The data are from a study of blood T cell repertoires in COVID-19. Across the whole study: The United States, Italy and Spain provided the acute and convalescent COVID-19 samples.

This CDR3 contains 17 residues. Germline CDR1 is SGHDN and CDR2 is FVKESK. V lost 0 bases and J lost 10; bases outside the gene matches: 11. Clones were sequenced by immunoSEQ multiplex PCR, and TCRdb holds only the in-frame ones, with some missing. The profile shows over 70,000 clones, about 79% of them singletons. The chain combines TRBV14 with TRBJ2-1; 11 nucleotides match TRBD2. This TCR was sampled from a woman aged 55-69 years with acute or convalescent COVID-19. Sequencing was performed on peripheral blood. The chain's CDR3 is CASSQDVGSGRAKEQFF. In DNA, the CDR3 is TGTGCCAGCAGCCAAGATGTGGGTAGCGGGAGGGCCAAGGAGCAGTTCTTC.